The source of this TCR beta chain is a study of OX40 agonist ivuxolimab in advanced cancers. With respect to this clone: Antigen: not known.

Findings and caveats of the study: No antigen was identified for the clonally expanded peripheral T cells. At doses 0.1 to 3.0 mg/kg, CD4+ and CD8+ clones expanded.

The study sampled blood at baseline, cycle 4 day 1, and cycle 7 day 1. Germline values: CDR1 MDHEN, CDR2 SYDVKM. Trimming shortened V by 2 bases and J by 6 bases, and 11 bases separated the two germline ends. The CDR3 is made up of 14 amino acids. TCRdb keeps only in-frame clones here, not all; method: immunoSEQ multiplex PCR. The top ten hold 5.5% of the sample, which has about 62,000 clones, approximately 80% seen once. This TCR was sampled from an adult with an advanced solid tumor such as melanoma, head and neck, liver or kidney cancer. The source was CD4+ or CD8+ T cells sorted from blood, collected in a trial of the OX40 agonist ivuxolimab. This chain connects TRBV28 to TRBJ2-1; perhaps TRBD2 as D (5 bases). The CDR3 reads CASSLRLRANEQFF. DNA for the CDR3: TGTGCCAGCAGTTTACGGTTGCGGGCCAATGAGCAGTTCTTC.